A single sample gave rise to the 29 T cell receptor beta chains below, sequenced in a study of naive and memory T cell subsets. Findings and caveats of the study: Naive repertoires, especially CD8, held a few larger clonotypes, possibly memory cells re-expressing CD45RA.

The antigens of these receptors remain unknown. The beta constant-region primer was an equimolar mix of two oligonucleotides covering TRBC1 and TRBC2. Nested alpha and beta constant-region primers with the SP2 primer drove four PCR rounds on ligated cDNA. TCRdb re-derived calls from the UMI-ligation and nested PCR reads in MiXCR, one entry per CDR3 protein. The repertoire has about 140,000 distinct CDR3 sequences, about 20% of them found once; the top ten carry 0.6% to 0.7%. The sequencing input was naive CD8+ T cells from blood. Receptors originate from a human donor in good health.

The chain recombines TRBV4-3 with TRBJ2-1; D possibly corresponds to TRBD1 (5 bases). The CDR3 loop spans 19 amino acids. The germline CDR1 and CDR2 sequences are LGHNA and YSLEER. V lost 4 bases and J 7 bases, leaving 29 bases between the germline ends. The CDR3 DNA reads TGCGCCAGCAGCCCGAAGGATTCTTGGACCCTCGATGCAGGGAATGAGCAGTTCTTC. Its protein is CASSPKDSWTLDAGNEQFF.

The chain links TRBV6-2 or TRBV6-3 to TRBJ1-1; no definite D call. From germline, CDR1 is MNHEY and CDR2 SVGEGT. Trimming removed 2 bases at V and 4 bases at J, with 11 bases between. This CDR3 has 14 residues. DNA for the CDR3: TGTGCCAGCAGTTACCGAATACCGGTCACTGAAGCTTTCTTT. Translated, it gives CASSYRIPVTEAFF.

The V and J genes are TRBV29-1 and TRBJ2-1, with 9 positions matching TRBD2. Germline V lookup: CDR1 SQVTM, CDR2 ANQGSEA. The CDR3 is made up of 18 amino acids. Trimming took 6 bases from V and 0 from J; bases not matched to a gene: 15. This CDR3 reads CSVQGGGGRAGSYNEQFF. In nucleotides, the CDR3 is TGCAGCGTCCAAGGGGGTGGCGGGAGGGCCGGCTCCTACAATGAGCAGTTCTTC.

V is TRBV5-1 and J is TRBJ2-7; D might be TRBD1 or TRBD2, each matching 5 bases. Germline loops: CDR1 SGHRS, CDR2 YFSETQ. Trimming shortened V by 3 bases and J by 3 bases, and 13 bases separated the two germline ends. The CDR3 runs 14 residues. As DNA, the CDR3 is TGCGCCAGCAGCTACCGGGACCCAGGCTACGAGCAGTACTTC. Translation: CASSYRDPGYEQYF.

The rearrangement uses TRBV12-3 or TRBV12-4 and TRBJ1-5; TRBD1 agrees at 9 bases. With V trimmed by 5 bases and J by 6 bases, 5 bases remained unmatched. This CDR3 spans 14 amino acids. The DNA for the CDR3 is TGTGCCAGCAGTCAAGACAGGGGGAGTCAGCCCCAGCATTTT. This translates into CASSQDRGSQPQHF.

The chain joins TRBV19 to TRBJ2-3, with D maybe TRBD2 (5 bases). The CDR3 sequence is 17 residues long. In germline, CDR1 is LNHDA, CDR2 SQIVND (reference sequence). Trimming shortened V by 3 bases and J by 4 bases, and 20 bases separated the two germline ends. The CDR3 is CASSMAGGAGRSDTQYF. CDR3 bases: TGTGCCAGTAGTATGGCGGGCGGAGCAGGCCGGTCAGATACGCAGTATTTT.

This sequence joins TRBV2 and TRBJ2-1, with TRBD2 matching 13 bases. Looked up from germline, CDR1 is SNHLY and CDR2 is FYNNEI. The junction had 15 bases not matched to a gene; V was cut back by 3 bases and J by 10 bases. The CDR3 runs 18 residues. The DNA of the CDR3 is TGTGCCAGCAGTGAGGGGGGTTTGGGACTAGCGGGATCTCACGAGCAGTTCTTC. Its protein product is CASSEGGLGLAGSHEQFF.

This clonotype showed up just a few times. The genes are TRBV11-2 and TRBJ2-7; D gene unclear. CDR3 size: 17 residues. Germline-derived CDR1 and CDR2 are SGHAT and FQNNGV. V was shortened by 4 bases and J by 3 bases, with 22 bases between the two germline ends. CDR3 nucleotide sequence: TGTGCCAGCAGCTCCCCCAGACGGAGAACGAACGTCTACGAGCAGTACTTC. Encoded protein: CASSSPRRRTNVYEQYF.

The chain has TRBV27 and TRBJ2-1; no reliable D call. V lost 1 base, J lost 5 bases, and 6 bases lay in between. The germline gives CDR1 MNHEY, CDR2 SMNVEV (reference sequence). The length of the CDR3 is 13 residues. CDR3 amino acids: CASSLLPNNEQFF. The CDR3 DNA follows: TGTGCCAGCAGTTTATTACCGAACAATGAGCAGTTCTTC.

This clonotype occurred many times. The chain links TRBV4-3 to TRBJ2-7; D possibly uses TRBD1 or TRBD2 (6 bases each). Trimming removed 4 bases from V and 6 bases from J, with 22 bases in between. CDR3 size: 16 residues. Germline CDR1 is LGHNA and CDR2 is YSLEER. The CDR3 DNA reads as TGCGCCAGCAGCCTCAATCAGGGGTTGCGGGAAGGCGAGCAGTACTTC. Protein: CASSLNQGLREGEQYF.

The genes are TRBV11-2 and TRBJ2-1; 9 bases line up with TRBD2. The CDR3 totals 15 residues. CDR1 is SGHAT, CDR2 FQNNGV, per germline. Trimming took 0 bases from V and 5 from J; bases not matched to a gene: 2. The CDR3 region is CASSLETSGNNEQFF. In nucleotides, the CDR3 is TGTGCCAGCAGCTTAGAGACTAGCGGCAACAATGAGCAGTTCTTC.

Ten or more counts support this clonotype. J is TRBJ2-3 and V is TRBV29-1, with D possibly being TRBD2 (6 bases). Deletions cut 6 bases from V and 5 bases from J, with 12 bases between. In germline, CDR1 is SQVTM, CDR2 ANQGSEA. The CDR3 is 12 amino acids. CDR3 in amino acids: CSVRLVGDTQYF. The CDR3 nucleotides read TGCAGCGTCAGACTAGTAGGAGATACGCAGTATTTT.

This clonotype was picked up a small number of times. The chain joins TRBV27 to TRBJ2-1, with 14 bases fitting TRBD2. Looked up from germline, CDR1 is MNHEY and CDR2 is SMNVEV (reference sequence). CDR3 size: 15 residues. The trim removed 4 bases at V and 7 bases at J, leaving 3 bases unmatched. This chain's CDR3 is CASSWGTSGRNEQFF. The DNA of the CDR3 is TGTGCCAGCAGTTGGGGGACTAGCGGGAGAAATGAGCAGTTCTTC.

This clonotype was counted a few times. The rearrangement joins TRBV28 to TRBJ2-7; perhaps TRBD1 as D (5 bases). Trimming took off 5 bases at V and 3 bases at J, with 11 bases between the two ends. The germline gives CDR1 MDHEN, CDR2 SYDVKM. The CDR3 is 13 amino acids. CDR3 in amino acids: CASSLSGFYEQYF. The DNA of the CDR3 is TGTGCCAGCAGTCTATCAGGGTTCTACGAGCAGTACTTC.

The chain uses TRBV20-1 and TRBJ2-7; D might be TRBD1 or TRBD2, each matching 5 bases. Looked up from germline, CDR1 is DFQATT and CDR2 is SNEGSKA (reference sequence). V was cut by 0 bases and J by 0 bases, with 9 bases left in between. CDR3 size: 14 residues. DNA of the CDR3: TGCAGTGCTAGAGAAATCGGGACCTCCTACGAGCAGTACTTC. Translated: CSAREIGTSYEQYF.

The chain couples TRBV14 to TRBJ2-7, with D unresolved. The germline gives CDR1 SGHDN, CDR2 FVKESK. V lost 1 base, J lost 0 bases, and 13 bases lay in between. The CDR3 length is 16 residues. This CDR3 reads CASSQGPRESSYEQYF. The CDR3 coding sequence is TGTGCCAGCAGCCAAGGCCCGCGCGAGAGCTCCTACGAGCAGTACTTC.

The chain combines TRBV20-1 with TRBJ2-1; TRBD2 matches at 10 bases. This CDR3 is built from 19 residues. In germline, CDR1 is DFQATT, CDR2 SNEGSKA (reference sequence). V gave up 2 bases and J gave up 8 bases; unmatched junction bases: 21. This CDR3 is CSARRPGLATNSLGHEQFF. Written as DNA, the CDR3 is TGCAGTGCTAGAAGACCGGGACTAGCGACCAATTCCCTGGGCCATGAGCAGTTCTTC.

This rearrangement joins TRBV29-1 to TRBJ2-1, with D hard to call. V was trimmed by 2 bases and J by 6 bases, leaving 2 bases between them. The CDR3 loop spans 10 amino acids. The germline CDR1 and CDR2 sequences are SQVTM and ANQGSEA. The DNA for the CDR3 is TGCAGCGTTGAATTCAATGAGCAGTTCTTC. Translating gives CSVEFNEQFF.

The chain recombines TRBV20-1 with TRBJ2-2, with D perhaps matching TRBD2 (5 bases). V shed 1 base and J shed 1 base, with 16 bases lying between them. The CDR3 is 17 residues long. Germline CDR1 DFQATT, CDR2 SNEGSKA (reference sequence). CDR3 amino acids: CSARVPDWVLNTGELFF. Written as DNA, the CDR3 is TGCAGTGCTAGAGTCCCGGACTGGGTATTGAACACCGGGGAGCTGTTTTTT.

Ten or more counts support this clonotype. The genes are TRBV6-6 and TRBJ2-7; 13 bases match TRBD2. The CDR3 length is 18 residues. V lost 4 bases and J lost 3; bases outside the gene matches: 12. Germline CDR1 MNHNY, CDR2 SVGAGI (reference sequence). The CDR3 DNA follows: TGTGCCAGCAGTTCCAGGACTAGCGGGAGTTTGGGACTCTACGAGCAGTACTTC. It yields the protein CASSSRTSGSLGLYEQYF.

This chain joins TRBV7-8 and TRBJ2-7; 7 bases line up with TRBD1. This CDR3 has 15 amino acids. The V segment lost 5 bases and the J segment 1 base; nucleotides outside the gene matches: 8. The germline CDR1 and CDR2 sequences are SGHVS and FQNEAQ. DNA of the CDR3: TGTGCCAGCAGCCTACGGGACAGCGAATCCTACGAGCAGTACTTC. Encoded protein: CASSLRDSESYEQYF.

This chain connects TRBV27 to TRBJ2-7; 10 bases map to TRBD1. Per the germline V gene, CDR1 is MNHEY and CDR2 is SMNVEV (reference sequence). The trim removed 6 bases at V and 5 bases at J, leaving 10 bases unmatched. This CDR3 spans 15 amino acids. The chain's CDR3 is CASSPRTGGDDEQYF. For the CDR3, the DNA is TGTGCCAGCAGCCCTAGGACAGGGGGTGACGACGAGCAGTACTTC.

In this sample, this clonotype turned up a few times. The rearrangement uses TRBV10-2 and TRBJ2-3, with 11 bases lining up with TRBD2. J lost 0 bases, V lost 6 bases, and 2 bases had no gene match. From germline, CDR1 is WSHSY and CDR2 SAAADI. The CDR3 is made up of 15 amino acids. The CDR3 spells CASRIAGGSTDTQYF. In DNA form, the CDR3 reads TGCGCCAGCAGGATAGCGGGAGGGAGCACAGATACGCAGTATTTT.

The chain uses TRBV6-2 or TRBV6-3 and TRBJ2-3; 7 nucleotides align to TRBD1. This CDR3 is built from 16 residues. CDR1 is MNHEY and CDR2 is SVGEGT in the germline V gene. Losses at the gene ends were 4 bases for V and 2 bases for J; bases not matched to a gene: 9. The CDR3 protein is CASSSGQVDYTDTQYF. DNA of the CDR3: TGTGCCAGCAGTTCCGGACAGGTGGATTACACAGATACGCAGTATTTT.

This clonotype came up a few times. The chain uses TRBV4-2 and TRBJ1-2; 8 bases align to TRBD1. CDR1 and CDR2 (germline): LGHNA, YNFKEQ. CDR3 size: 19 residues. With 1 base clipped from V and 6 bases from J, the junction kept 19 bases outside the gene matches. CDR3 amino acids: CASSQAAGTGFVRTHGYTF. DNA for the CDR3: TGTGCCAGCAGCCAAGCTGCCGGGACAGGCTTTGTGAGGACCCATGGCTACACCTTC.

This clonotype was recorded many times. The genes are TRBV5-1 and TRBJ2-1; possibly TRBD1 or TRBD2 for D (6 bases each). This CDR3 is 16 amino acids long. Germline CDR1 reads SGHRS; CDR2 reads YFSETQ. Trimming took off 3 bases at V and 0 bases at J, with 13 bases between the two ends. The CDR3 loop is CASSWRGEVSYNEQFF. The CDR3, as DNA: TGCGCCAGCAGCTGGAGGGGGGAGGTCTCCTACAATGAGCAGTTCTTC.

This clonotype was recorded a few times. In DNA form, the CDR3 reads TGTGCCAGCAGCGTCGACAGGGACACTGAAGCTTTCTTT. Translation: CASSVDRDTEAFF. The rearrangement joins TRBV13 to TRBJ1-1, with 7 bases identical to TRBD1. J lost 3 bases, V lost 5 bases, and 3 bases had no gene match. The germline gives CDR1 PRHDT, CDR2 FYEKMQ (reference sequence). The CDR3 contains 13 residues. The full variable domain, in which reference TRBV13 and TRBJ1-1 provide the parts outside the CDR3, is AAGVIQSPRHLIKEKRETATLKCYPIPRHDTVYWYQQGPGQDPQFLISFYEKMQSDKGSIPDRFSAQQFSDYHSELNMSSLELGDSALYFCASSVDRDTEAFFGQGTRLTVV.

This chain connects TRBV12-3 or TRBV12-4 to TRBJ1-1, with D uncertain. V lost 6 bases to trimming and J lost 6 bases, with 20 bases between them. The CDR3 spans 15 residues. CDR3 loop: CASSRAFGLRAEAFF. CDR3 sequence (DNA): TGTGCCAGCAGCCGCGCCTTCGGACTAAGGGCTGAAGCTTTCTTT.

This clonotype occurred a few times. V is TRBV10-3 and J is TRBJ1-6; weak D call: TRBD1 (5 bases). The V and J ends lost 5 bases and 3 bases respectively, with 11 bases between them. Germline CDR1 ENHRY, CDR2 SYGVKD. This CDR3 contains 15 residues. The CDR3 protein is CAISTGDFYNSPLHF. The CDR3 DNA sequence: TGTGCCATCAGTACGGGGGACTTCTATAATTCACCCCTCCACTTT.